Listed below are T cell receptor beta chains from one sample, sequenced in a study of blood T cells in healthy people across ages. TCRdb itself ran the 5' RACE reads through MiXCR, one entry per CDR3 protein. The table has 750,000 to 950,000 distinct CDR3 sequences, just under 30% seen once; the top ten hold 9.5% to 13%. This sample also belongs to another study, concerning T cells of mothers and their children.

Input material: blood. These receptors were obtained from a woman between 40 and 50 years old in good health. Each CDR3 is given with its conserved first and last residue. D genes are given only for firm matches. Clone size is not always given. Where it is, it says once, few, many or a class for expanded clones.

>TRBJ1-5|.|TRBV7-2|TRBD1
TGTGCCAGCAGCTCCCGGACAGGGGCAAGCAATCAGCCCCAGCATTTT
CASSSRTGASNQPQHF
>TRBJ1-5|.|TRBV18|.
TGTGCCAGCTCACCACAGTGGGACGGTAATCAGCCCCAGCATTTT
CASSPQWDGNQPQHF
>TRBJ2-1|few|TRBV7-8|TRBD2
TGTGCCGCCACAGCGGGGGGGCTGAATGAGCAGTTCTTC
CAATAGGLNEQFF
>TRBJ1-2|.|TRBV20-1|.
TGCAGTGCTATTTTTGATGGCTACACCTTC
CSAIFDGYTF
>TRBJ1-2|many|TRBV27|TRBD1
TGTGCCAGCAGTTTATCGGGACAGGGAGGCTACACCTTC
CASSLSGQGGYTF
>TRBJ2-7|many|TRBV7-2|.
TGTGCCAGCAGCTTAGAGGGCGGCCTCTACGAGCAGTACTTC
CASSLEGGLYEQYF
>TRBJ1-1|.|TRBV4-1|.
TGCGCCAGCAGCCAAGATACCGCCAGGAGGGTCACTGAAGCTTTCTTT
CASSQDTARRVTEAFF
>TRBJ1-2|few|TRBV29-1|.
TGCAGCGTTGTAGCCACCACAGACTATGGCTACACCTTC
CSVVATTDYGYTF
>TRBJ1-2|.|TRBV6-1|TRBD1
TGTGCCAGCGGCCTATACCCTAAAACAGGGGGCGCGGGAACGTCCTATGGCTACACCTTC
CASGLYPKTGGAGTSYGYTF
>TRBJ2-7|few|TRBV28|TRBD1
TGTGCCAGCAGTGGTACTGGACAGGGGGGCAACGAGCAGTACTTC
CASSGTGQGGNEQYF
>TRBJ1-1|many|TRBV13|TRBD1
TGTGCCAGCAGCTCCGGGACAGGAGGCACTGAAGCTTTCTTT
CASSSGTGGTEAFF
>TRBJ2-7|.|TRBV19|.
TGTGCCAGTAGTATCACAAGGACCTCCTACGAGCAGTACTTC
CASSITRTSYEQYF
>TRBJ2-7|.|TRBV20-1|.
TGCAGTGCTGACAACGGATTAACCTACGAGCAGTACTTC
CSADNGLTYEQYF
>TRBJ1-2|many|TRBV5-1|.
TGCGCCAGCAGCTGGGACTCGACTGACACCTATGGCTACACCTTC
CASSWDSTDTYGYTF
>TRBJ1-1|.|TRBV5-1|.
TGCGCCAGCAGCTTGACACCGACAACTGAAGCTTTCTTT
CASSLTPTTEAFF
>TRBJ1-6|few|TRBV6-1|.
TGTGCCAGCAGTGGGCCAGGAGAGAATTCACCCCTCCACTTT
CASSGPGENSPLHF
>TRBJ2-7|many|TRBV5-1|TRBD1
TGCGCCAGCAGCTTGGCAGGACAGGCTCCCTACGAGCAGTACTTC
CASSLAGQAPYEQYF
>TRBJ1-5|once|TRBV20-1|.
TGCAGTGCTAGAGTGGGCAGTCAACAGCCCCAGCATTTT
CSARVGSQQPQHF
>TRBJ2-7|many|TRBV20-1|.
TGCAGTGCTAGAGTAAACAGGGCTCACTCCTACGAGCAGTACTTC
CSARVNRAHSYEQYF
>TRBJ1-1|many|TRBV7-2|TRBD1
TGTGCCAGCAGCTTAACAGGGGGCTCCGTCACTGAAGCTTTCTTT
CASSLTGGSVTEAFF
>TRBJ1-5|few|TRBV20-1|.
TGCAGTGCACCCATTGGCAATCAGCCCCAGCATTTT
CSAPIGNQPQHF
>TRBJ2-1|.|TRBV2|.
TGTGCCAGCACCAGGGACCGATCCTACAATGAGCAGTTCTTC
CASTRDRSYNEQFF
>TRBJ2-7|many|TRBV10-3|.
TGTGCCATCAGTGGGTCGGACATGCCTTCCGAGCAGTACTTC
CAISGSDMPSEQYF
>TRBJ1-2|few|TRBV10-3|.
TGTGCCACCCTACAGGTCCTTAACTATGGCTACACCTTC
CATLQVLNYGYTF